Below, 20 T cell receptor beta chains from the same sample are listed, as sequenced in a study of blood T cell repertoires in COVID-19. Produced via immunoSEQ multiplex PCR; TCRdb's table is partial and in-frame only. The sample lists 180,000 or so clones; approximately 88% were seen once. The sequenced sample consisted of PBMCs or T cells enriched from blood (not recorded which). Receptors were obtained from a woman aged 55-70 years who had recovered from COVID-19.

The chain has TRBV6-5 and TRBJ2-5; TRBD1 agrees at 7 bases. The junction had 4 bases not matched to a gene; V was cut back by 2 bases and J by 4 bases. This CDR3 contains 14 residues. CDR1 is MNHEY, CDR2 SVGAGI, per germline. The CDR3 reads CASSYRGPPETQYF. The CDR3 nucleotides are TGTGCCAGCAGTTACAGGGGGCCCCCAGAGACCCAGTACTTC.

Worth noting for this clone: Compared with germline, one end of the junction differs, possibly owing to a read error. The rearrangement joins TRBV4-1 to TRBJ2-7; weak D call: TRBD1 (5 bases). The CDR3 covers 13 residues. CDR1 is MGHRA, CDR2 YSYEKL, per germline. The CDR3 DNA reads as TGCGCCAGCAGCCAAGATTCCCTTACCAGGGTAAGCTTC. Encoded protein: CASSQDSLTRVSF.

The chain uses TRBV28 and TRBJ2-1, with 8 bases aligning to TRBD2. Per the germline V gene, CDR1 is MDHEN and CDR2 is SYDVKM. V trimming: 7 bases; J trimming: 9 bases; junction bases outside the gene matches: 11. CDR3 length: 14 residues. The CDR3 sequence: CASKSGSFPGEQFF. The CDR3 coding sequence is TGTGCCAGCAAAAGCGGGAGTTTTCCTGGTGAGCAGTTCTTC. Full variable domain (remainder filled in from reference TRBV28 and TRBJ2-1): DVKVTQSSRYLVKRTGEKVFLECVQDMDHENMFWYRQDPGLGLRLIYFSYDVKMKEKGDIPEGYSVSREKKERFSLILESASTNQTSMYLCASKSGSFPGEQFFGPGTRLTVL.

CDR3 sequence (DNA): TGTGCCATCAGTGGGACAGGTAGTCAGCCCCAGCATTTT. Its protein product is CAISGTGSQPQHF. This chain links TRBV10-3 with TRBJ1-5; 7 nucleotides align to TRBD1. Germline trimming cut 4 bases from V and 6 bases from J; bases unmatched to any gene: 3. Per germline, CDR1 ENHRY and CDR2 SYGVKD. The CDR3 is 13 amino acids.

There are a few counts of this clone. The chain is built from TRBV3-1 (or the pseudogene TRBV3-2) and TRBJ1-1; D might be TRBD1 (6 bases). The CDR3 has 13 residues. Germline lookup yields CDR1 LGHDT and CDR2 YNNKEL (reference sequence). Trimming removed 2 bases at V and 5 bases at J, with 9 bases between. The CDR3 nucleotides are TGTGCCAGCAGCCAACGAGGGGGTACTGAAGCTTTCTTT. Its protein is CASSQRGGTEAFF.

This clone was detected only a few times. The CDR3 nucleotides read TGTGCCAGTAGCCAGACAGGGACCACTGAAGCTTTCTTT. Translated, it gives CASSQTGTTEAFF. J is TRBJ1-1 and V is TRBV19, with 7 bases matching TRBD1. The junction had 5 bases not matched to a gene; V was cut back by 6 bases and J by 4 bases. The CDR3 has 13 residues. Germline CDR1 reads LNHDA; CDR2 reads SQIVND (reference sequence).

This clone was counted a single time. V usage is TRBV4-1 and J usage is TRBJ1-5, with no clear D. This CDR3 region has 14 residues. Germline V gene sequence: CDR1 MGHRA, CDR2 YSYEKL. Trimming removed 0 bases from V and 5 bases from J, with 8 bases in between. The DNA for the CDR3 is TGCGCCAGCAGCCAAGAGTCCGGAGATCAGCCCCAGCATTTT. The encoded protein is CASSQESGDQPQHF.

The count of this clone is one. The V and J genes are TRBV7-8 and TRBJ1-5; D is unclear. Germline V CDR1 and CDR2: SGHVS, FQNEAQ. The ends were cut back, 1 base at V and 2 bases at J, with 9 bases in the middle. The CDR3 extends over 15 amino acids. The CDR3 DNA sequence: TGTGCCAGCAGCTTAGGGCGGTCAGGCAATCAGCCCCAGCATTTT. This gives the protein CASSLGRSGNQPQHF.

The chain is built from TRBV9 and TRBJ1-2; D is unclear. CDR1 is SGDLS, CDR2 YYNGEE, per germline. The CDR3 contains 15 residues. The V gene lost 4 bases and the J gene lost 0 bases, with 13 bases spanning the gap. CDR3 coding DNA: TGTGCCAGCAGCCCGGAGGGAGTCGCTAACTATGGCTACACCTTC. This gives the protein CASSPEGVANYGYTF.

J is TRBJ1-2 and V is TRBV19, with D possibly being TRBD1 (6 bases). The germline CDR1 and CDR2 sequences are LNHDA and SQIVND (reference sequence). The CDR3 has 14 residues. V was cut by 7 bases and J by 2 bases, with 14 bases left in between. Written as DNA, the CDR3 is TGTGCCAGTACGCGTGGGGGCTCAAACTATGGCTACACCTTC. This translates into CASTRGGSNYGYTF.

The V call is TRBV19, the J call TRBJ1-5, with 8 bases matching TRBD1. CDR3 size: 19 residues. Germline CDR1 is LNHDA and CDR2 is SQIVND (reference sequence). Unmatched junction bases numbered 15, after V lost 3 bases and J lost 2 bases. DNA of the CDR3: TGTGCCAGTAGTATGTCGGGGAGGACAGGGAGTGCGGGCAATCAGCCCCAGCATTTT. This sequence encodes CASSMSGRTGSAGNQPQHF.

The genes are TRBV28 and TRBJ2-5; maybe TRBD2 (6 bases). Germline CDR1 reads MDHEN; CDR2 reads SYDVKM. V was cut by 5 bases and J by 1 base, with 14 bases left in between. The CDR3 is made up of 15 amino acids. The CDR3 protein is CASSLPLGGQETQYF. The CDR3 nucleotides read TGTGCCAGCAGTCTACCGCTGGGGGGCCAAGAGACCCAGTACTTC. The entire variable domain, with the rest obtained from reference TRBV28 and TRBJ2-5, is as follows: DVKVTQSSRYLVKRTGEKVFLECVQDMDHENMFWYRQDPGLGLRLIYFSYDVKMKEKGDIPEGYSVSREKKERFSLILESASTNQTSMYLCASSLPLGGQETQYFGPGTRLLVL.

The V call is TRBV7-6, the J call TRBJ2-3; D unresolved. Trimming removed 4 bases from V and 2 bases from J, with 4 bases in between. The CDR3 covers 12 residues. Germline-derived CDR1 and CDR2 are SGHVS and FNYEAQ. As DNA, the CDR3 is TGTGCCAGCAGCTCAAACACAGATACGCAGTATTTT. It is translated as CASSSNTDTQYF.

The chain joins TRBV6-1 to TRBJ1-2; 7 bases fit TRBD1. V dropped 2 bases and J dropped 4; count of bases not matched to a gene: 7. The V gene's germline CDR1 is MNHNS and CDR2 SASEGT. This CDR3 contains 15 residues. For the CDR3, the DNA is TGTGCCAGCAGTGAATCGCCGGGACAGAGCTATGGCTACACCTTC. Protein product: CASSESPGQSYGYTF.

V gene TRBV6-5 combines with J gene TRBJ1-4, with D unresolved. Per germline, CDR1 MNHEY and CDR2 SVGAGI. Trimming left V 2 bases short and J 7 bases short, with 11 bases between. The CDR3 has 14 residues. CDR3 protein: CASSYRTSVEKLFF. CDR3 bases: TGTGCCAGCAGTTACCGTACGTCGGTTGAAAAACTGTTTTTT.

The chain couples TRBV7-6 to TRBJ2-3; weak D call: TRBD2 (7 bases). Trimming pared 4 bases from V and 2 bases from J, leaving 13 bases between. There are 15 residues in the CDR3. The germline gives CDR1 SGHVS, CDR2 FNYEAQ. The CDR3 protein is CASSSEGGLTDTQYF. CDR3 coding DNA: TGTGCCAGCAGCTCAGAGGGGGGGCTCACAGATACGCAGTATTTT.

The J gene is TRBJ1-2, the V gene TRBV28; 12 nucleotides agree with TRBD1. The CDR3 spans 15 residues. The germline CDR1 and CDR2 sequences are MDHEN and SYDVKM. Trimming at V came to 3 bases and at J to 7 bases, leaving 6 bases not matched to a gene. The CDR3 DNA sequence: TGTGCCAGCAGTTTCTTGGGGACAGGGGGCTCTGGCTACACCTTC. Translation gives CASSFLGTGGSGYTF.

This chain connects TRBV6-1 to TRBJ2-7; maybe TRBD1 (6 bases). CDR1 is MNHNS, CDR2 SASEGT, per germline. V lost 2 bases and J lost 0, with 8 bases in between. This CDR3 has 14 amino acids. The CDR3 spells CASSEQGSSYEQYF. CDR3 DNA: TGTGCCAGCAGTGAACAGGGGAGCTCCTACGAGCAGTACTTC.

The chain recombines TRBV28 with TRBJ2-3; 8 nucleotides line up with TRBD2. Germline CDR1 MDHEN, CDR2 SYDVKM. Losses at the gene ends were 4 bases for V and 13 bases for J; bases not matched to a gene: 7. The CDR3 runs to 12 residues. The CDR3 protein is CASSYPLGREYF. CDR3 in DNA: TGTGCCAGCAGTTATCCCCTCGGGAGGGAGTATTTT.

The chain combines TRBV3-1 (or the pseudogene TRBV3-2) with TRBJ1-3; weak D call: TRBD1 (6 bases). The length of the CDR3 is 15 residues. CDR1 is LGHDT, CDR2 YNNKEL, per germline (reference sequence). The V gene lost 5 bases and the J gene lost 4 bases, with 15 bases spanning the gap. CDR3 region: CASSTERGPGNTIYF. CDR3 nucleotides: TGTGCCAGCAGCACTGAGCGGGGGCCCGGAAACACCATATATTTT.